This is a list of T cell receptor beta chains from one sample in a study of T cell repertoires in cytomegalovirus infection. No antigens are known for them. TCRdb fed the reads into MiXCR, producing one record per CDR3 protein. The table records roughly 730,000 distinct CDR3 sequences, around 30% of them present only once. The sample consisted of cultured PBMCs, taken from culture after CMV antigen stimulation. These receptors all come from a human donor in good health (CMV status not recorded). Some clones in this sample may be carry-over from other donors' samples. CDR3s include the opening cysteine and the closing phenylalanine or tryptophan. Fields, in order: D gene, J gene, CDR3 length, V gene, clone size, CDR3 protein, CDR3 DNA. A D gene is named only where the DNA matches it firmly. Some rows mark clone size as missing; the rest say once, few, many or name a class of expanded clone.

D gene: -
J gene: TRBJ1-6
CDR3 length: 16
V gene: TRBV7-2
clone size: many
CDR3 protein: CASSLATSSYNSPLHF
CDR3 DNA: TGTGCCAGCAGCTTAGCCACGAGCTCCTATAATTCACCCCTCCACTTT

D gene: -
J gene: TRBJ2-5
CDR3 length: 12
V gene: TRBV6-2/TRBV6-3
clone size: -
CDR3 protein: CATAMTQETQYF
CDR3 DNA: TGTGCCACGGCAATGACGCAAGAGACCCAGTACTTC

D gene: TRBD2
J gene: TRBJ2-7
CDR3 length: 16
V gene: TRBV5-4
clone size: -
CDR3 protein: CASSQDGLASSYEQYF
CDR3 DNA: TGTGCCAGCAGCCAAGACGGACTAGCGAGCTCCTACGAGCAGTACTTC

D gene: TRBD1
J gene: TRBJ2-7
CDR3 length: 12
V gene: TRBV12-5
clone size: few
CDR3 protein: CASGSGQDEQYF
CDR3 DNA: TGTGCTAGTGGTTCTGGACAGGACGAGCAGTACTTC

D gene: -
J gene: TRBJ1-2
CDR3 length: 11
V gene: TRBV10-3
clone size: -
CDR3 protein: CAISTGGGYTF
CDR3 DNA: TGTGCCATCAGTACCGGGGGTGGCTACACCTTC

D gene: -
J gene: TRBJ2-1
CDR3 length: 12
V gene: TRBV7-6
clone size: few
CDR3 protein: CASSSGGGEQFF
CDR3 DNA: TGTGCCAGCAGCTCTGGGGGCGGTGAGCAGTTCTTC

D gene: -
J gene: TRBJ2-5
CDR3 length: 14
V gene: TRBV7-2
clone size: many
CDR3 protein: CASSLGRQRETQYF
CDR3 DNA: TGTGCCAGCAGCTTAGGGAGACAGCGGGAGACCCAGTACTTC

D gene: -
J gene: TRBJ1-1
CDR3 length: 12
V gene: TRBV12-3/TRBV12-4
clone size: -
CDR3 protein: CASSSEGSEAFF
CDR3 DNA: TGTGCCAGCAGTTCCGAGGGGTCTGAAGCTTTCTTT

D gene: -
J gene: TRBJ1-4
CDR3 length: 14
V gene: TRBV7-9
clone size: -
CDR3 protein: CASRLPDGNEKLFF
CDR3 DNA: TGTGCCAGCAGACTCCCGGACGGTAATGAAAAACTGTTTTTT

D gene: -
J gene: TRBJ1-1
CDR3 length: 13
V gene: TRBV7-6
clone size: many
CDR3 protein: CASSLGTASEAFF
CDR3 DNA: TGTGCCAGCAGCTTAGGCACAGCGAGTGAAGCTTTCTTT

D gene: -
J gene: TRBJ2-2
CDR3 length: 15
V gene: TRBV7-2
clone size: few
CDR3 protein: CASSAHPPSTGELFF
CDR3 DNA: TGTGCCAGCAGCGCCCACCCACCAAGTACCGGGGAGCTGTTTTTT

D gene: -
J gene: TRBJ1-4
CDR3 length: 14
V gene: TRBV7-4
clone size: few
CDR3 protein: CASSQRGGNEKLFF
CDR3 DNA: TGTGCCAGCAGCCAGCGGGGGGGCAATGAAAAACTGTTTTTT

D gene: TRBD2
J gene: TRBJ2-7
CDR3 length: 16
V gene: TRBV10-3
clone size: -
CDR3 protein: CAISGLAGDRSYEQYF
CDR3 DNA: TGTGCCATCAGTGGGCTAGCGGGGGACCGCTCCTACGAGCAGTACTTC